The 6 T cell receptor beta chains presented below share a single source sample, sequenced in a study of radiotherapy plus CTLA-4 blockade in lung cancer. Here immunoSEQ multiplex PCR was the method, and the copy in TCRdb shows in-frame clones only, minus some. In the table there are roughly 90,000 clones, about 78% of which are singletons. This sample comprised peripheral blood, obtained from a patient treated with radiotherapy plus ipilimumab. Receptor source: a human donor with non-small cell lung cancer that progressed on radiotherapy plus ipilimumab.

In nucleotides, the CDR3 is TGTGCCAGCAGCGAAGATACCCATAAGGCTTTCTTT. The encoded protein is CASSEDTHKAFF. V gene TRBV7-2 combines with J gene TRBJ1-1; D is unresolved. There are 12 residues in the CDR3. The ends were cut back, 5 bases at V and 11 bases at J, with 15 bases in the middle. From germline, CDR1 is SGHTA and CDR2 FQGNSA.

This clone was recorded once. V usage is TRBV7-9 and J usage is TRBJ1-3; TRBD1 matches 7 bases. After removal of 10 bases from V and 0 bases from J, the junction contained 9 bases not matched to a gene. Germline lookup yields CDR1 SEHNR and CDR2 FQNEAQ (reference sequence). The CDR3 is 15 residues long. Here the CDR3 DNA reads TGTGCCATAGGCGGGACAGTGAGCTCTGGAAACACCATATATTTT. It codes for CAIGGTVSSGNTIYF.

This rearrangement joins TRBV7-2 to TRBJ1-4, with D unresolved. CDR3 length equals 15 residues. Germline V lookup: CDR1 SGHTA, CDR2 FQGNSA. Trimming stripped 5 bases from V and 8 bases from J, with 18 bases between. The CDR3 DNA is TGTGCCAGCAGCGAAAGATTTCCCCCTGGGGAAAAACTGTTTTTT. Translating gives CASSERFPPGEKLFF.

Regarding this clone: Other DNA variants within this sample encode the same CDR3. The rearrangement links TRBV14 to TRBJ2-3, with D tentatively TRBD2 (7 bases). This CDR3 contains 15 residues. Trimming took 2 bases from V and 6 from J, leaving 15 bases between them. CDR1 is SGHDN and CDR2 is FVKESK in the germline V gene. In DNA form, the CDR3 reads TGTGCCAGCAGCCAACGACTGGCGGGGGCGGATACGCAGTATTTT. Residues: CASSQRLAGADTQYF.

This sequence joins TRBV9 and TRBJ1-5; TRBD1 matches 7 bases. The CDR3 runs 16 residues. J gave up 9 bases and V 6 bases, and 18 bases lay outside the gene matches. Germline CDR1 SGDLS, CDR2 YYNGEE. The CDR3 region is CASILGLPDRLRPQHF. The CDR3 DNA sequence: TGTGCCAGCATCCTAGGCCTCCCGGACAGGCTCCGGCCCCAGCATTTT. Filled out from reference TRBV9 and TRBJ1-5, the complete variable domain reads DSGVTQTPKHLITATGQRVTLRCSPRSGDLSVYWYQQSLDQGLQFLIQYYNGEERAKGNILERFSAQQFPDLHSELNLSSLELGDSALYFCASILGLPDRLRPQHFGDGTRLSIL.

The rearrangement joins TRBV2 to TRBJ2-7, with D possibly matching TRBD1 (6 bases). CDR3 length: 13 residues. The germline CDR1 and CDR2 sequences are SNHLY and FYNNEI. The V and J ends lost 2 bases and 4 bases respectively, with 9 bases between them. The CDR3 sequence is CASSEQDRYEQYF. CDR3 coding DNA: TGTGCCAGCAGTGAACAGGACAGATACGAGCAGTACTTC. The whole variable domain, filled in from reference TRBV2 and TRBJ2-7, reads EPEVTQTPSHQVTQMGQEVILRCVPISNHLYFYWYRQILGQKVEFLVSFYNNEISEKSEIFDDQFSVERPDGSNFTLKIRSTKLEDSAMYFCASSEQDRYEQYFGPGTRLTVT.